The 32 T cell receptor beta chains listed next were all sequenced from one sample in a study of blood T cell repertoires in COVID-19. Generated by immunoSEQ multiplex PCR, the TCRdb table keeps only in-frame clones and is missing some. The sample includes 65,000 to 90,000 clones, approximately 86% of them seen just once. The sequenced sample consisted of peripheral blood. The source of these receptors is a man at least 80 years old with COVID-19, enrolled during active disease.

In its sample, this clone was seen once. The chain uses TRBV11-2 and TRBJ2-1; a weak D match, TRBD2 (6 bases). The V and J ends lost 5 bases and 13 bases respectively, with 15 bases between them. This CDR3 spans 12 amino acids. The germline gives CDR1 SGHAT, CDR2 FQNNGV. The CDR3 region is CASSPYRDSQFF. The CDR3 DNA reads TGTGCCAGCAGCCCATACCGGGACTCACAGTTCTTC.

The chain uses TRBV18 and TRBJ1-1, with 8 bases matching TRBD1. Germline V gene data show CDR1 as KGHSH and CDR2 as LQKENI. The CDR3 contains 15 residues. Trimming at V came to 4 bases and at J to 3 bases, leaving 7 bases not matched to a gene. The CDR3 is CASSRTGGEYTEAFF. CDR3 sequence (DNA): TGTGCCAGCTCACGTACAGGGGGTGAATACACTGAAGCTTTCTTT.

The chain couples TRBV9 to TRBJ2-1; D gene uncertain. The V end was cut by 0 bases, the J end by 6 bases, with 7 bases between. CDR1 is SGDLS, CDR2 YYNGEE, per germline. The CDR3 is 13 amino acids. DNA for the CDR3: TGTGCCAGCAGCGTAGCTCCGGGCAATGAGCAGTTCTTC. Amino acid sequence: CASSVAPGNEQFF.

Comment on this clone: Other DNA sequences in this sample translate to the same CDR3. The chain uses TRBV11-2 and TRBJ1-2, with no clear D. The germline CDR1 and CDR2 sequences are SGHAT and FQNNGV. The CDR3 is 12 residues long. V lost 4 bases, J lost 6 bases, and 9 bases lay in between. The CDR3 sequence: CASSSEGDGYTF. CDR3 in DNA: TGTGCCAGCAGCTCCGAGGGTGATGGCTACACCTTC.

V usage is TRBV5-1 and J usage is TRBJ1-6; 7 nucleotides agree with TRBD1. The junction had 10 bases not matched to a gene; V was cut back by 7 bases and J by 3 bases. Germline CDR1 SGHRS, CDR2 YFSETQ. This CDR3 has 16 residues. CDR3 residues: CASGVEGAGYNSPLHF. CDR3 bases: TGCGCCAGCGGAGTTGAGGGGGCAGGCTATAATTCACCCCTCCACTTT.

This clone has just one count. V usage is TRBV6-6 and J usage is TRBJ1-5; 9 nucleotides match TRBD1. The CDR3 is 17 amino acids. Trimming took 5 bases from V and 4 from J; bases not matched to a gene: 12. Germline-derived CDR1 and CDR2 are MNHNY and SVGAGI (reference sequence). CDR3 DNA: TGTGCCAGCAGTCTATCCCAAGGGACAGGGAGAAATCAGCCCCAGCATTTT. It encodes CASSLSQGTGRNQPQHF.

The chain links TRBV5-4 to TRBJ2-5, with TRBD2 matching 11 bases. The CDR3 has 16 residues. Germline assignment: CDR1 SGHNT and CDR2 YYREEE (reference sequence). V lost 0 bases and J lost 3; bases outside the gene matches: 4. CDR3 nucleotide sequence: TGTGCCAGCAGCTTGGCGAGGGGACTAGCGGAAGAGACCCAGTACTTC. It specifies CASSLARGLAEETQYF. The full variable domain, in which reference TRBV5-4 and TRBJ2-5 provide the parts outside the CDR3, is ETGVTQSPTHLIKTRGQQVTLRCSSQSGHNTVSWYQQALGQGPQFIFQYYREEENGRGNFPPRFSGLQFPNYSSELNVNALELDDSALYLCASSLARGLAEETQYFGPGTRLLVL.

This clone was counted once. This chain connects TRBV4-3 to TRBJ1-2, with D tentatively TRBD1 (5 bases). Germline V gene lookup returns CDR1 LGHNA and CDR2 YSLEER. The V end was cut by 3 bases, the J end by 8 bases, with 22 bases between. The CDR3 loop spans 16 amino acids. CDR3 protein: CASSQGRGTFYNGYTF. Written as DNA, the CDR3 is TGCGCCAGCAGCCAGGGCCGGGGGACCTTCTATAACGGCTACACCTTC.

The chain is built from TRBV2 and TRBJ1-3, with TRBD1 matching 7 bases. Germline V gene data show CDR1 as SNHLY and CDR2 as FYNNEI. The CDR3 length is 14 residues. The V segment lost 7 bases and the J segment 3 bases; nucleotides outside the gene matches: 6. This CDR3 reads CASKGQNIGNTIYF. In DNA, the CDR3 is TGTGCCAGCAAGGGACAGAACATTGGAAACACCATATATTTT. Combining the CDR3 with reference TRBV2 and TRBJ1-3 gives the whole variable domain EPEVTQTPSHQVTQMGQEVILRCVPISNHLYFYWYRQILGQKVEFLVSFYNNEISEKSEIFDDQFSVERPDGSNFTLKIRSTKLEDSAMYFCASKGQNIGNTIYFGEGSWLTVV.

This chain joins TRBV12-3 or TRBV12-4 and TRBJ2-2; no clear D gene. Trimming cost V 6 bases and J 4 bases, with 3 bases left between them. This CDR3 is 11 amino acids long. Written as DNA, the CDR3 is TGTGCCAGCAGCTCCACCGGGGAGCTGTTTTTT. This translates into CASSSTGELFF.

CDR3 in DNA: TGTGCCAGCAGCCCCCAGGGGGCAAGCACCATATATTTT. Its translation is CASSPQGASTIYF. The chain couples TRBV3-1 (or the pseudogene TRBV3-2) to TRBJ1-3; 8 bases match TRBD1. V lost 4 bases, J lost 9 bases, and 5 bases stayed unmatched. The CDR3 is 13 amino acids. The germline gives CDR1 LGHDT, CDR2 YNNKEL (reference sequence).

The chain carries TRBV5-1 and TRBJ1-2; D is ambiguous. This CDR3 comprises 13 residues. The germline gives CDR1 SGHRS, CDR2 YFSETQ. With 4 bases removed from V and 3 bases from J, the gap between germline ends came to 10 bases. The CDR3 protein is CASSDQVDYGYTF. In DNA, the CDR3 is TGCGCCAGCAGCGACCAGGTCGACTATGGCTACACCTTC. Based on the CDR3 plus reference TRBV5-1 and TRBJ1-2, the full variable domain is KAGVTQTPRYLIKTRGQQVTLSCSPISGHRSVSWYQQTPGQGLQFLFEYFSETQRNKGNFPGRFSGRQFSNSRSEMNVSTLELGDSALYLCASSDQVDYGYTFGSGTRLTVV.

The chain has TRBV4-1 and TRBJ1-1; 7 bases map to TRBD1. V lost 4 bases and J lost 5; bases outside the gene matches: 13. The CDR3 has 16 amino acids. CDR1 is MGHRA, CDR2 YSYEKL, per germline. The CDR3 nucleotides read TGCGCCAGCAGCCGCAACCCGGGGCAGGGGGAGACTGAAGCTTTCTTT. Translated, it gives CASSRNPGQGETEAFF.

The genes are TRBV5-1 and TRBJ2-3; 14 nucleotides match TRBD2. The CDR3 is 17 amino acids. V gave up 3 bases and J gave up 2 bases; unmatched junction bases: 5. CDR1 SGHRS and CDR2 YFSETQ come from the germline V gene. This CDR3 reads CASSSPGLAGATDTQYF. In DNA form, the CDR3 reads TGCGCCAGCAGCTCCCCGGGACTAGCGGGGGCCACAGATACGCAGTATTTT. The full variable domain, with the rest looked up from reference TRBV5-1 and TRBJ2-3, is KAGVTQTPRYLIKTRGQQVTLSCSPISGHRSVSWYQQTPGQGLQFLFEYFSETQRNKGNFPGRFSGRQFSNSRSEMNVSTLELGDSALYLCASSSPGLAGATDTQYFGPGTRLTVL.

This chain connects TRBV19 to TRBJ1-1, with 9 bases identical to TRBD1. With V trimmed by 5 bases and J by 3 bases, 4 bases remained unmatched. CDR3 length equals 14 residues. CDR1 LNHDA and CDR2 SQIVND come from the germline V gene (reference sequence). The CDR3 protein is CASSPQGADTEAFF. In DNA, the CDR3 is TGTGCCAGTAGTCCACAGGGGGCAGACACTGAAGCTTTCTTT.

The chain uses TRBV18 and TRBJ2-3, with D unclear. Trimming stripped 3 bases from V and 0 bases from J, with 10 bases between. The CDR3 has 15 amino acids. Germline assignment: CDR1 KGHSH and CDR2 LQKENI. For the CDR3, the DNA is TGTGCCAGCTCACCCCCTACGGTCAGCACAGATACGCAGTATTTT. Translation: CASSPPTVSTDTQYF.

The V call is TRBV5-1, the J call TRBJ1-1; D may be TRBD1 (5 bases). Per the germline V gene, CDR1 is SGHRS and CDR2 is YFSETQ. V was cut by 0 bases and J by 4 bases, with 10 bases left in between. The CDR3 has 14 amino acids. CDR3 sequence reads: CASSLGQPSTEAFF. DNA for the CDR3: TGCGCCAGCAGCTTGGGACAGCCATCCACTGAAGCTTTCTTT.

V usage is TRBV15 and J usage is TRBJ2-7, with 8 bases fitting TRBD2. With 0 bases clipped from V and 7 bases from J, the junction kept 8 bases outside the gene matches. Germline V lookup: CDR1 LNHNV, CDR2 YYDKDF (reference sequence). The CDR3 loop spans 15 amino acids. Here the CDR3 DNA reads TGTGCCACCAGCAGAGACCGGGGGGGTCTGAGGGAGCAGTACTTC. Its protein is CATSRDRGGLREQYF.

The chain uses TRBV10-3 and TRBJ2-3; 8 nucleotides match TRBD2. Losses at the gene ends were 10 bases for V and 1 base for J; bases not matched to a gene: 4. This CDR3 spans 13 amino acids. CDR1 is ENHRY, CDR2 SYGVKD, per germline. CDR3 loop: CATSAGGTDTQYF. The CDR3 region has the DNA TGTGCCACCTCAGCGGGGGGCACAGATACGCAGTATTTT.

V and J are TRBV9 and TRBJ1-2, with D hard to call. CDR1 and CDR2 from the germline V gene are SGDLS and YYNGEE. Trimming stripped 4 bases from V and 0 bases from J, with 7 bases between. The CDR3 has 13 amino acids. CDR3 DNA: TGTGCCAGCAGCCTTAACTCTAACTATGGCTACACCTTC. It is translated as CASSLNSNYGYTF.

The V call is TRBV5-1, the J call TRBJ1-3; D gene uncertain. CDR3 length equals 14 residues. The germline V gene encodes CDR1 SGHRS and CDR2 YFSETQ. V lost 0 bases and J lost 4, with 8 bases in between. In DNA, the CDR3 is TGCGCCAGCAGCTTGGGGGCAGCCGGAAACACCATATATTTT. Amino acids: CASSLGAAGNTIYF.

The rearrangement joins TRBV18 to TRBJ1-2; TRBD1 matches 7 bases. Germline-derived CDR1 and CDR2 are KGHSH and LQKENI. This CDR3 has 15 amino acids. Trimming cost V 2 bases and J 6 bases; bases outside gene matches: 9. CDR3 coding DNA: TGTGCCAGCTCACCATCCGCGACAGGGATCGATGGCTACACCTTC. Its translation is CASSPSATGIDGYTF.

DNA for the CDR3: TGCGCCAGCAGTGAAGGCTTGGGCGGCTACACCTTC. This gives the protein CASSEGLGGYTF. J is TRBJ1-2 and V is TRBV10-1; D call uncertain. Trimming took off 3 bases at V and 8 bases at J, with 10 bases between the two ends. Germline CDR1 reads WNHNN; CDR2 reads SYGVQD (reference sequence). The CDR3 has 12 amino acids.

This clone occurred once. The chain uses TRBV5-1 and TRBJ2-5, with 12 bases identical to TRBD1. The ends lost 2 bases at V and 4 bases at J; junction bases unmatched: 6. CDR3 length: 16 residues. The germline V gene encodes CDR1 SGHRS and CDR2 YFSETQ. CDR3 loop: CASSFSGTGGGETQYF. The CDR3 bases are TGCGCCAGCAGCTTTTCCGGGACAGGGGGCGGAGAGACCCAGTACTTC. Complete variable domain (other parts from reference TRBV5-1 and TRBJ2-5): KAGVTQTPRYLIKTRGQQVTLSCSPISGHRSVSWYQQTPGQGLQFLFEYFSETQRNKGNFPGRFSGRQFSNSRSEMNVSTLELGDSALYLCASSFSGTGGGETQYFGPGTRLLVL.

This sequence joins TRBV4-1 and TRBJ2-7, with a tentative D call TRBD2 (5 bases). Germline assignment: CDR1 MGHRA and CDR2 YSYEKL. CDR3 length: 15 residues. Trimming cost V 0 bases and J 3 bases, with 12 bases left between them. Here the CDR3 DNA reads TGCGCCAGCAGCCAAGACGTACTAGTAGTCTACGAGCAGTACTTC. Its translation: CASSQDVLVVYEQYF.

The chain joins TRBV28 to TRBJ1-3; the match to TRBD1 covers 7 bases. The V segment lost 4 bases and the J segment 4 bases; nucleotides outside the gene matches: 4. Looked up from germline, CDR1 is MDHEN and CDR2 is SYDVKM. The CDR3 is made up of 14 amino acids. The CDR3 loop reads CASSSTGEGNTIYF. As DNA, the CDR3 is TGTGCCAGCAGTTCAACAGGGGAGGGAAACACCATATATTTT.

The chain has TRBV5-6 and TRBJ2-3; D perhaps matches TRBD1 (6 bases). Trimming took 0 bases from V and 2 from J, leaving 13 bases between them. This CDR3 is built from 16 residues. From germline, CDR1 is SGHDT and CDR2 YYEEEE. Here the CDR3 DNA reads TGTGCCAGCAGCTTGGTTTCAGGGGTCCCCACAGATACGCAGTATTTT. It encodes CASSLVSGVPTDTQYF.

This clone was recorded once. The genes are TRBV5-1 and TRBJ2-5, with D possibly matching TRBD2 (6 bases). Germline CDR1 reads SGHRS; CDR2 reads YFSETQ. Trimming left V 0 bases short and J 5 bases short, with 8 bases between. This CDR3 is built from 13 residues. The CDR3 DNA sequence: TGCGCCAGCAGCTTGGACCTAGCGGAGACCCAGTACTTC. It is translated as CASSLDLAETQYF.

The chain combines TRBV9 with TRBJ2-3; 10 bases agree with TRBD2. Germline CDR1 SGDLS, CDR2 YYNGEE. CDR3 length: 14 residues. Germline trimming cut 4 bases from V and 5 bases from J; bases unmatched to any gene: 4. The CDR3, as DNA: TGTGCCAGCAGCCCGGGGACTAGCGAAGATACGCAGTATTTT. This sequence encodes CASSPGTSEDTQYF.

The rearrangement joins TRBV3-1 (or the pseudogene TRBV3-2) to TRBJ2-1; 9 bases map to TRBD2. The CDR3 contains 16 residues. Trimming took 6 bases from V and 3 from J; bases not matched to a gene: 9. The germline CDR1 and CDR2 sequences are LGHDT and YNNKEL (reference sequence). Here the CDR3 DNA reads TGTGCCAGCAGACTAAGTGTAGCGGGGGTCTACAATGAGCAGTTCTTC. Its translation is CASRLSVAGVYNEQFF.

This rearrangement joins TRBV28 to TRBJ1-6, with D possibly TRBD1 on 5 matching bases. V was clipped by 7 bases and J by 0 bases, with 10 bases between them. CDR1 and CDR2 from the germline V gene are MDHEN and SYDVKM. The CDR3 loop spans 15 amino acids. The DNA for the CDR3 is TGTGCCAGCAAACAGGCAAGCTCCTATAATTCACCCCTCCACTTT. This sequence encodes CASKQASSYNSPLHF.

A few counts support this clone. This sequence joins TRBV6-5 and TRBJ1-2; 7 nucleotides align to TRBD1. The CDR3 totals 14 residues. Unmatched junction bases numbered 5, after V lost 2 bases and J lost 5 bases. Looked up from germline, CDR1 is MNHEY and CDR2 is SVGAGI. CDR3 sequence reads: CASSYHTGEYGYTF. The CDR3 DNA reads TGTGCCAGCAGTTACCATACAGGGGAATATGGCTACACCTTC.